This T cell receptor (beta chain) came from a study of cytomegalovirus exposure and HLA in healthy donors. General study points: From TCR beta sequences, most subjects' HLA-A and HLA-B alleles were reportedly predicted accurately. A later analysis associated some 16,000 TCR beta sequences with HLA alleles at a 0.05 false discovery rate.

Researchers ran the PCR with 60 Vbeta and 13 Jbeta primers. The data were produced by immunoSEQ multiplex PCR, yet TCRdb's version contains in-frame clones alone and is incomplete. Among more than 150,000 clones, around 80% were seen once, and the ten largest hold roughly 1.4%. The CDR3 length is 14 residues, termini included. CDR1 SGHDT and CDR2 YYEEEE come from the germline V gene. With regard to this clone: The target antigen is unknown. The CDR3 does not close with the conserved phenylalanine or tryptophan, likely indicating a read error. No DNA is shown, since the ends of the CDR3 on it are uncertain; the CDR3 is the one TCRdb lists.

This clonotype was obtained from a woman aged 18-30 years in good health and CMV-seronegative. Material: PBMCs. The chain uses TRBV5-6 and TRBJ1-1. The CDR3: CASSLAQGGVGTSI.